This T cell receptor beta chain emerged from a study of shared clonotypes between healthy human individuals. Study-level results: Against clonotypes common to all four donors, non-shared ones had lower generation probabilities.

The germline gives CDR1 SGHNT, CDR2 YENEEA. Trimming at V came to 1 base and at J to 5 bases, leaving 4 bases not matched to a gene. There are 15 residues in the CDR3. Regarding this clone: Its antigen is undetermined.

TCRdb's copy holds only in-frame clones and misses some; the assay was immunoSEQ multiplex PCR. The profile shows some 2,000,000 clones, 85% to 95% of them singletons. All the donors were Caucasian adults who lived in Nashville, Tennessee. The chain joins TRBV11-3 to TRBJ1-1, with 10 nucleotides matching TRBD1. The sequence was obtained from a man between 18 and 35 years old in good health. The sequencing sample was made of naive CD4+ T cells sorted from blood. Subset described: CD45RA+ positively selected. CDR3 coding DNA: TGTGCCAGCAGCTTAGGACAGGGGGCAGGGACTGAAGCTTTCTTT. Amino acid sequence: CASSLGQGAGTEAFF.